The text below deals with one T cell receptor (beta chain). These data come from a study of CD8 T cells in Susac syndrome. The CDR3 is 13 amino acids. Germline assignment: CDR1 SNHLY and CDR2 FYNNEI. V lost 7 bases and J lost 4, with 8 bases in between. An amount of RNA that ranged from roughly 0.5 to 1 ug was reverse transcribed with random hexamers. TCRdb reanalysed the immunoSEQ multiplex PCR reads using MiXCR and keeps one entry per CDR3 protein. The table shows roughly 150,000 distinct CDR3 sequences, with 85% to 95% occurring only once. This chain uses TRBV2 with TRBJ1-6; no clear D gene. The receptor was isolated from a human donor with Susac syndrome. The sample comprised CD4+ T cells from PBMCs. In nucleotides, the CDR3 is TGTGCCAGCACTAGGGATTATAATTCACCCCTCCACTTT. It encodes CASTRDYNSPLHF.